Listed below are T cell receptor beta chains from one sample, sequenced in a study of CXCR3-negative and CXCR3-positive naive CD8 T cells. TCRdb derives one entry per CDR3 protein from the 5' RACE reads, leaving out DNA. This sample contains approximately 8,700 distinct CDR3 sequences. The source material was naive CXCR3- CD8+ T cells from blood. Every receptor here comes from a human donor in good health. Some clones in this sample may be carry-over from other donors' samples. CDR3s include the opening cysteine and the closing phenylalanine or tryptophan. The size entry is marked missing in some rows and otherwise reads once, few, many or a size class.

J | size | V | CDR3
TRBJ2-7 | - | TRBV6-1 | CASRGLADEQYF
TRBJ2-1 | - | TRBV2 | CASTPRLAGVNNEQFF
TRBJ1-2 | - | TRBV13 | CASSLGPTIENYGYTF
TRBJ2-1 | - | TRBV7-9 | CASSPGQGGEQFF
TRBJ2-5 | - | TRBV12-3/TRBV12-4 | CASSRGHRGQETQYF
TRBJ1-1 | medium-sized | TRBV6-6 | CASSYPRGDDTEAFF
TRBJ2-1 | medium-sized | TRBV5-1 | CASSLGSGSGTYNEQFF
TRBJ2-7 | medium-sized | TRBV2 | CASTLEGPEQYF
TRBJ2-3 | - | TRBV6-1 | CASSELPGVVSTDTQYF
TRBJ2-1 | medium-sized | TRBV15 | CATSRVGDGYNEQFF
TRBJ2-1 | - | TRBV4-1 | CASSGTAVNNEQFF
TRBJ2-1 | - | TRBV28 | CASRLVGRYEQFF
TRBJ2-7 | medium-sized | TRBV4-1 | CASSQEVGRTYEQYF
TRBJ1-1 | medium-sized | TRBV29-1 | CSAQGGDGTEAFF
TRBJ2-3 | - | TRBV20-1 | CSARDISGNADTQYF
TRBJ2-2 | medium-sized | TRBV7-6 | CACHAPGQNTGELFF
TRBJ1-2 | - | TRBV11-1 | CASSLGAGQGSRIYGYTF
TRBJ2-1 | - | TRBV28 | CASSLLRQGHYNEQFF
TRBJ1-6 | medium-sized | TRBV13 | CASSLGASSYNSPLHF
TRBJ1-5 | medium-sized | TRBV20-1 | CSARDYGPQHF
TRBJ2-1 | medium-sized | TRBV12-3/TRBV12-4 | CASSSSGSSYNEQFF
TRBJ1-1 | medium-sized | TRBV25-1 | CASSTRDRGETEAFF
TRBJ1-1 | - | TRBV19 | CASSSPWIHEAFF
TRBJ2-3 | medium-sized | TRBV7-2 | CASSAWARPTDTQYF
TRBJ2-3 | - | TRBV29-1 | CSVDGTSGRAGTDTQYF
TRBJ1-2 | - | TRBV28 | CASSFRGLLRGYTF
TRBJ1-4 | medium-sized | TRBV2 | CASEGRGEKLFF
TRBJ2-1 | - | TRBV20-1 | CSADGTEDNEQFF
TRBJ2-5 | - | TRBV29-1 | CSVELIPVEETQYF
TRBJ2-1 | - | TRBV27 | CASSLGDSSNEQFF
TRBJ2-7 | - | TRBV6-5 | CASRPGDYEQYF
TRBJ1-1 | - | TRBV13 | CASSSNASGYGTEAFF
TRBJ2-1 | - | TRBV20-1 | CSALGLAVNENEQFF
TRBJ2-1 | medium-sized | TRBV20-1 | CSADVQKIAGGPADEQFF
TRBJ2-1 | - | TRBV7-9 | CASSLLVAEQFF
TRBJ1-1 | - | TRBV27 | CASSPDGYTEALF
TRBJ2-3 | - | TRBV20-1 | CSARGARWVGPDTQYF
TRBJ2-7 | - | TRBV6-5 | CASSRTEWESYEQYF
TRBJ1-2 | - | TRBV20-1 | CSARDSTRGVHYGYTF
TRBJ2-3 | medium-sized | TRBV7-2 | CASSRDRGPLGSTDTQYF
TRBJ2-5 | medium-sized | TRBV6-6 | CASSYEENGMMEETQYF
TRBJ1-2 | - | TRBV11-3 | CASSLIGYVTGGYGYTF
TRBJ2-1 | - | TRBV29-1 | CSVDGTLVSNEQFF
TRBJ2-1 | medium-sized | TRBV20-1 | CSARELAGPYNEQFF
TRBJ2-1 | - | TRBV4-1 | CASSQDPSPSYNEQFF
TRBJ2-3 | medium-sized | TRBV7-2 | CASSPTGGEQYTQYF
TRBJ1-1 | medium-sized | TRBV12-3/TRBV12-4 | CASSSGLGVNTEAFF
TRBJ2-1 | - | TRBV13 | CASSSQQGRNEQFF
TRBJ1-2 | medium-sized | TRBV5-1 | CASSWSGTVSNYGYTF
TRBJ1-2 | medium-sized | TRBV29-1 | CSVPQSGTGTYGYTF
TRBJ1-2 | - | TRBV20-1 | CSALDRDGGSGYTF
TRBJ2-7 | medium-sized | TRBV4-1 | CASSHSTSGYEQYF
TRBJ2-1 | - | TRBV29-1 | CSVGLDVASQSSYNEQFF
TRBJ2-2 | medium-sized | TRBV29-1 | CSVWTGAGELFF
TRBJ1-2 | - | TRBV4-1 | CASSQDTPGVYGYTF